A selection of T cell receptor beta chains follows, all from one sample in a study of shared clonotypes between healthy human individuals. The protocol was immunoSEQ multiplex PCR, while the TCRdb copy is restricted to in-frame clones and leaves out a portion. The sample lists about 2.3 million clones, roughly 92% seen once, with 0.37% in the top ten. Sequenced: naive CD4+ T cells from PBMCs. The receptors were sampled from a man aged 18 to 35 in good health. Some clones in this sample may be carry-over from other donors' samples. Both conserved end residues are part of each CDR3. The order of the fields is D gene, V gene, clone size, J gene, CDR3 protein, CDR3 DNA. The D gene is left open where the match is weak. Where a row states a size, it is once, few, many or the class of an expanded clone; other rows omit it.

d_gene: -
v_gene: TRBV27
abundance: -
j_gene: TRBJ1-4
CDR3aa: CASSRQRAGEKLFF
CDR3nt: TGTGCCAGCAGCAGACAGCGAGCGGGTGAAAAACTGTTTTTT

d_gene: -
v_gene: TRBV28
abundance: -
j_gene: TRBJ2-2
CDR3aa: CASSFLGTTNTGELFF
CDR3nt: TGTGCCAGCAGTTTTCTCGGCACCACGAACACCGGGGAGCTGTTTTTT

d_gene: -
v_gene: TRBV7-2
abundance: -
j_gene: TRBJ2-5
CDR3aa: CASSLDLSGTQYF
CDR3nt: TGTGCCAGCAGCTTGGACCTCTCGGGGACCCAGTACTTC

d_gene: -
v_gene: TRBV4-3
abundance: -
j_gene: TRBJ2-5
CDR3aa: CASSQDGGPRAQYF
CDR3nt: TGCGCCAGCAGCCAAGATGGCGGACCCCGGGCCCAGTACTTC

d_gene: -
v_gene: TRBV28
abundance: once
j_gene: TRBJ2-7
CDR3aa: CASSPKFGRFYSYEQYF
CDR3nt: TGTGCCAGCAGCCCTAAATTTGGGAGGTTCTACTCCTACGAGCAGTACTTC

d_gene: -
v_gene: TRBV28
abundance: -
j_gene: TRBJ2-2
CDR3aa: CASGRPLRNTGELFF
CDR3nt: TGTGCCAGCGGACGTCCTCTCCGTAACACCGGGGAGCTGTTTTTT

d_gene: TRBD1
v_gene: TRBV11-3
abundance: -
j_gene: TRBJ2-2
CDR3aa: CASSPSRDRAHGQGGELFF
CDR3nt: TGTGCCAGCAGCCCATCCCGGGACAGGGCCCATGGGCAAGGCGGGGAGCTGTTTTTT

d_gene: TRBD1
v_gene: TRBV27
abundance: -
j_gene: TRBJ1-2
CDR3aa: CASRESWGQYYGYTF
CDR3nt: TGTGCCAGCAGAGAATCATGGGGACAGTACTATGGCTACACCTTC

d_gene: -
v_gene: TRBV5-1
abundance: -
j_gene: TRBJ1-1
CDR3aa: CASSYDRSNTEAFF
CDR3nt: TGCGCCAGCAGCTATGACAGATCAAACACTGAAGCTTTCTTT

d_gene: -
v_gene: TRBV19
abundance: -
j_gene: TRBJ1-5
CDR3aa: CASSIVGQQGYFQHF
CDR3nt: TGTGCCAGTAGTATTGTTGGGCAGCAAGGATACTTCCAGCATTTT

d_gene: -
v_gene: TRBV7-3
abundance: -
j_gene: TRBJ1-5
CDR3aa: CASSLNAGSTVQHF
CDR3nt: TGTGCCAGCAGCTTAAATGCAGGTTCGACAGTCCAGCATTTT

d_gene: -
v_gene: TRBV18
abundance: once
j_gene: TRBJ1-2
CDR3aa: CASSPGGLGYTF
CDR3nt: TGTGCCAGCTCCCCGGGGGGGCTCGGCTACACCTTC

d_gene: TRBD2
v_gene: TRBV5-4
abundance: -
j_gene: TRBJ2-7
CDR3aa: CASSLQFGRAPYEQYF
CDR3nt: TGTGCCAGCAGCTTGCAATTCGGGAGGGCTCCGTACGAGCAGTACTTC

d_gene: -
v_gene: TRBV7-3
abundance: -
j_gene: TRBJ2-2
CDR3aa: CASSRPPGSGELFF
CDR3nt: TGTGCCAGCAGCCGTCCCCCGGGCTCCGGGGAGCTGTTTTTT

d_gene: -
v_gene: TRBV28
abundance: -
j_gene: TRBJ2-7
CDR3aa: CASTPGASPDEQYF
CDR3nt: TGTGCCAGTACGCCTGGGGCCTCGCCTGATGAGCAGTACTTC

d_gene: TRBD1
v_gene: TRBV9
abundance: -
j_gene: TRBJ2-7
CDR3aa: CASSPRQGTYEQYF
CDR3nt: TGTGCCAGCAGCCCCCGACAGGGGACCTACGAGCAGTACTTC